A selection of T cell receptor beta chains follows, all from one sample in a study of T cell responses to AZD1222 COVID-19 vaccine. Assay used: immunoSEQ multiplex PCR; TCRdb lists only in-frame clones, some missing. The data show 95,000 to 150,000 clones, 85% to 90% seen once. Sample: peripheral blood, taken on day 0 of AZD1222 vaccination. The receptors stem from an adult in good health. CDR3s include the opening cysteine and the closing phenylalanine or tryptophan.

V gene,J gene,CDR3 protein
TRBV5-5,TRBJ2-7,CASSPKYLRDRVEYEQYF
TRBV19,TRBJ2-5,CASSTPDRGPETQYF
TRBV29-1,TRBJ2-7,CSVGGTGWIYEQYF
TRBV7-9,TRBJ2-7,CASSLPGQGYEQYF
TRBV18,TRBJ2-7,CASSQQGLQYF
TRBV14,TRBJ2-3,CASSQGGGTDTQYF
TRBV29-1,TRBJ2-3,CSVAGPSTDTQYF
TRBV5-6,TRBJ1-4,CASSSDPTNEKLFF
TRBV5-1,TRBJ2-7,CASSLASSGSPEQYF
TRBV27,TRBJ2-7,CASSMDRTHYEQYF
TRBV6-5,TRBJ2-4,CASSKRGGSIQYF
TRBV4-3,TRBJ2-1,CASSQEGTSRYNEQFF
TRBV7-8,TRBJ1-1,CASSLAIRVTEAFF
TRBV27,TRBJ2-7,CASSPRPPTSSYEQYF
TRBV20-1,TRBJ2-7,CSASQDYEQYF
TRBV7-2,TRBJ1-1,CASSYGTANTEAFF
TRBV9,TRBJ1-2,CASSVDSGRDYGYTF
TRBV2,TRBJ1-1,CASSAGVEAFF
TRBV7-8,TRBJ1-5,CASSLVSGLANQPQHF
TRBV12-3/TRBV12-4,TRBJ1-1,CASSPVNTEAFF
TRBV12-2,TRBJ2-7,CASRLSQPGQDSYEQYF
TRBV5-4,TRBJ1-1,CASSPPPGSVTEAFF
TRBV5-1,TRBJ2-1,CASSTGQAYNEQFF
TRBV19,TRBJ1-6,CASRPAGEGSPLHF
TRBV28,TRBJ1-6,CASSSGSDSPLHF
TRBV15,TRBJ2-1,CATSRVPGQGGNEQFF
TRBV2,TRBJ1-2,CASSVGTANYGYTF
TRBV6-5,TRBJ1-2,CASSYSGTGGITF
TRBV10-3,TRBJ2-1,CAISGDYRDNYNEQFF
TRBV5-4,TRBJ1-3,CASSMGQGRNTIYF
TRBV7-9,TRBJ1-2,CASSSGGQHYGYTF
TRBV4-3,TRBJ1-1,CASSDRGTGAEAFF
TRBV5-4,TRBJ2-7,CASSPGGVGMSYEQYF
TRBV11-1,TRBJ2-7,CASSPSLRAYEQYF
TRBV10-3,TRBJ2-3,CATAGGRWLVPSTDTQYF
TRBV3-1/TRBV3-2,TRBJ2-2,CASSLSTGELFF
TRBV20-1,TRBJ1-2,CSASPLREIGYTF
TRBV7-2,TRBJ2-1,CASRGYNEQFF
TRBV3-1/TRBV3-2,TRBJ1-2,CASSQDPPVYEGANYGYTF
TRBV12-3/TRBV12-4,TRBJ2-1,CASRLSYNEQFF
TRBV29-1,TRBJ1-3,CSVDEAGWGNTIYF
TRBV27,TRBJ1-1,CASSLGRGQYTEAFF
TRBV2,TRBJ2-1,CASRGGGLAVSYNEQFF
TRBV4-2,TRBJ2-3,CASSQDGGGADTQYF
TRBV7-9,TRBJ2-5,CASSLRPWTGRRETQYF
TRBV15,TRBJ1-2,CATSRAGTGTYGYTF
TRBV7-9,TRBJ1-4,CASSRQATNEKLFF
TRBV12-3/TRBV12-4,TRBJ1-4,CASSFGLVEKLFF
TRBV7-2,TRBJ2-4,CASSLGGPNIQYF
TRBV30,TRBJ2-3,CAWSVGGLADTQYF
TRBV29-1,TRBJ1-6,CSVQTGGDISPLHF